The table lists the clone carrying this T cell receptor (beta chain) with many counts. Amplification yielded TCR beta CDR3 regions, with RNA transcripts as the source. HTBI primers were used for first-round RT-PCR of the TCR CDR3. Each CDR3 protein is one row after TCRdb ran MiXCR on the multiplex PCR reads. This table has a few hundred thousand distinct CDR3 sequences, around 18% appearing once. Together with thyroid ultrasound, orbital computed tomography, serum thyroxine and TRAb, clinical symptoms were used for diagnoses. These data come from a study of T cells in Graves' hyperthyroidism and ophthalmopathy. This CDR3 has 15 residues. Germline CDR1 reads SGHTA; CDR2 reads FQGNSA. Trimming at V came to 2 bases and at J to 3 bases, leaving 7 bases not matched to a gene.

Sequencing input: blood. This chain connects TRBV7-2 to TRBJ2-7, with TRBD1 matching 7 bases. This TCR was recovered from a woman aged 40-49 years with Graves' ophthalmopathy. This CDR3 is CASSLSLRQGYEQYF. Written as DNA, the CDR3 is TGTGCCAGCAGCTTATCGCTGCGACAGGGCTACGAGCAGTACTTC.